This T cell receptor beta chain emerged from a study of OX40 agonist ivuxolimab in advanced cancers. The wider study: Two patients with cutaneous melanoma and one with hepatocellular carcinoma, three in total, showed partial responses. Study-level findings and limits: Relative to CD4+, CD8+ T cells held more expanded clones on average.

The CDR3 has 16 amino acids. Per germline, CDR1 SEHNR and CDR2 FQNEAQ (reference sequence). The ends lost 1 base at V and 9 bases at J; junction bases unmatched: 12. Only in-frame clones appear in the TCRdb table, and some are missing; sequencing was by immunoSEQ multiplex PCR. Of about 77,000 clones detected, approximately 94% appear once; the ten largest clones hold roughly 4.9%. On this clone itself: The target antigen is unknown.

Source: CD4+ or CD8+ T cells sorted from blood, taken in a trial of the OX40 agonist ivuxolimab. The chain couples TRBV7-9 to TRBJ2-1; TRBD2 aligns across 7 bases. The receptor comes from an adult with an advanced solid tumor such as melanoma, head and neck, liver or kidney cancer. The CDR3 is CASSLVPSGPSGEQFF. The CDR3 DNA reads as TGTGCCAGCAGCTTAGTCCCTAGCGGCCCATCGGGTGAGCAGTTCTTC.